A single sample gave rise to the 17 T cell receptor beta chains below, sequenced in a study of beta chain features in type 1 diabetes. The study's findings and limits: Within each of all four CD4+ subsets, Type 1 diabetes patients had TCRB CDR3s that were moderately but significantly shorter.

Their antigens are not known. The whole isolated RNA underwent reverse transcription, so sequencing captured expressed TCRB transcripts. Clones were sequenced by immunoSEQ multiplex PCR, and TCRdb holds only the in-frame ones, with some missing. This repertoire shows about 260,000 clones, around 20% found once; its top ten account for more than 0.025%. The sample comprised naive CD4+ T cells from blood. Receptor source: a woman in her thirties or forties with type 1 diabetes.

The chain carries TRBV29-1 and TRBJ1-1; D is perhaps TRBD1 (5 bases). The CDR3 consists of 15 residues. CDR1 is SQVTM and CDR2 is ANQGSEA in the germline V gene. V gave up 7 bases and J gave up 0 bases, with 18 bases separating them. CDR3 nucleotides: TGCAGCGATCTCAGGGTATACCCTATGAACACTGAAGCTTTCTTT. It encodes CSDLRVYPMNTEAFF.

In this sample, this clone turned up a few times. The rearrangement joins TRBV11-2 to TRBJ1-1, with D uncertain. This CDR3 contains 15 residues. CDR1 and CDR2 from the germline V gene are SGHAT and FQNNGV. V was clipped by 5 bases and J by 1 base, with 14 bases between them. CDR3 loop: CASSTDDGRNTEAFF. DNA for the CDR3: TGTGCCAGCAGCACAGATGACGGGAGGAACACTGAAGCTTTCTTT.

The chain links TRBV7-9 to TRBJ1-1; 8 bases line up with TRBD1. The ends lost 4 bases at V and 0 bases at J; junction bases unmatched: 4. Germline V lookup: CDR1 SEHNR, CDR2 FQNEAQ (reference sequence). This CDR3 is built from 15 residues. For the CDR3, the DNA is TGTGCCAGCAGCTCCAGGGGGCCGCTGAACACTGAAGCTTTCTTT. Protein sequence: CASSSRGPLNTEAFF.

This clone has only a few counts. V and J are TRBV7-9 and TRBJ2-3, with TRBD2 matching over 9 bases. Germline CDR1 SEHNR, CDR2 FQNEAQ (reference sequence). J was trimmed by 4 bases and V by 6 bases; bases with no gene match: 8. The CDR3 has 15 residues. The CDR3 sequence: CASSRGGGAPDTQYF. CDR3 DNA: TGTGCCAGCAGTCGTGGCGGGGGGGCCCCAGATACGCAGTATTTT.

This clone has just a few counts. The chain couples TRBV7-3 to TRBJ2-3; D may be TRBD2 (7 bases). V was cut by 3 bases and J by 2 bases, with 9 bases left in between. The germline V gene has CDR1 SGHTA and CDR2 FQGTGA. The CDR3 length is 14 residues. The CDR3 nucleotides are TGTGCCAGCAGCTTCCGGGGGGCCACAGATACGCAGTATTTT. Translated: CASSFRGATDTQYF.

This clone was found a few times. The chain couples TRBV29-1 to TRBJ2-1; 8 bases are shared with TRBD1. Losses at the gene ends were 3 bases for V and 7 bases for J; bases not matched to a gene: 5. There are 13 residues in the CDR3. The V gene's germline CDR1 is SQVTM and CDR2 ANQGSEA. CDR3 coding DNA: TGCAGCGTTGAGACAGGGGTCGATAATGAGCAGTTCTTC. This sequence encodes CSVETGVDNEQFF.

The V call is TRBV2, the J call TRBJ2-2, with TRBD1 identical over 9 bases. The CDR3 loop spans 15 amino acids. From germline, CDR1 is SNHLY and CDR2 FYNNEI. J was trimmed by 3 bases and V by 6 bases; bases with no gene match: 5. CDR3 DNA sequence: TGTGCCAGCAGCCAAGACAGGGGGGACACCGGGGAGCTGTTTTTT. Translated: CASSQDRGDTGELFF. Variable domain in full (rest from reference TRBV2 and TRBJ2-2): EPEVTQTPSHQVTQMGQEVILRCVPISNHLYFYWYRQILGQKVEFLVSFYNNEISEKSEIFDDQFSVERPDGSNFTLKIRSTKLEDSAMYFCASSQDRGDTGELFFGEGSRLTVL.

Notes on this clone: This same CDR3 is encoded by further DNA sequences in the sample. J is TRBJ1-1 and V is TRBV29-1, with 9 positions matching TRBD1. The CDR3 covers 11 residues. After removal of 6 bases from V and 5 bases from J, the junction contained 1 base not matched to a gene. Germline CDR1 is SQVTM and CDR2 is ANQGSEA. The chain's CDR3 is CSVDRGTEAFF. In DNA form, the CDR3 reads TGCAGCGTGGACAGGGGTACTGAAGCTTTCTTT.

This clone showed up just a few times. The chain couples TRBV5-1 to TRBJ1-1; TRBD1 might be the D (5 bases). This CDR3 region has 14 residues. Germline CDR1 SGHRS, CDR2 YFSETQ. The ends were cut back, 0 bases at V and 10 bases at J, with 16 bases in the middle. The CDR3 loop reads CASSLARQGESAFF. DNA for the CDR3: TGCGCCAGCAGCTTGGCCCGGCAGGGTGAGTCAGCTTTCTTT.

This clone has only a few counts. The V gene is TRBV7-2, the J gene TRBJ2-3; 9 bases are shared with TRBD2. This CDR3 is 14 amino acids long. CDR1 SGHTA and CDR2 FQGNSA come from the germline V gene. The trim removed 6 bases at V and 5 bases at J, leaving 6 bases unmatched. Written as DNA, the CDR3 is TGTGCCAGCAGTTTTAGCGGGGGCCAAGATACGCAGTATTTT. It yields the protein CASSFSGGQDTQYF.

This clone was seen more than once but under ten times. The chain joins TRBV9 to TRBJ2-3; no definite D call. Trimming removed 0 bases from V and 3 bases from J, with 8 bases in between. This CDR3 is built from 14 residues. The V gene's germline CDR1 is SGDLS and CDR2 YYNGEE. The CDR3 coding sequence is TGTGCCAGCAGCGTAGTAGGAGCAACAGATACGCAGTATTTT. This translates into CASSVVGATDTQYF. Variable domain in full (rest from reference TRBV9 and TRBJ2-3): DSGVTQTPKHLITATGQRVTLRCSPRSGDLSVYWYQQSLDQGLQFLIQYYNGEERAKGNILERFSAQQFPDLHSELNLSSLELGDSALYFCASSVVGATDTQYFGPGTRLTVL.

CDR3 protein: CASSRTGDTGELFF. The CDR3 DNA is TGTGCCAGCAGTCGGACAGGGGACACCGGGGAGCTGTTTTTT. The V call is TRBV6-5, the J call TRBJ2-2; 9 nucleotides match TRBD1. The J segment lost 3 bases and the V segment lost 5 bases, leaving 1 base of the junction unmatched. The CDR3 has 14 amino acids. CDR1 MNHEY and CDR2 SVGAGI come from the germline V gene.

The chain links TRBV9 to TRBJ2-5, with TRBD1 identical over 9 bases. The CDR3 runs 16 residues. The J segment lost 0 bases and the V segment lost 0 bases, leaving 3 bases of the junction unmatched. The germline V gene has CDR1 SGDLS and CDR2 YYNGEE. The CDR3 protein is CASSVEDRGYQETQYF. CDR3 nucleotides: TGTGCCAGCAGCGTAGAGGACAGGGGATACCAAGAGACCCAGTACTTC.

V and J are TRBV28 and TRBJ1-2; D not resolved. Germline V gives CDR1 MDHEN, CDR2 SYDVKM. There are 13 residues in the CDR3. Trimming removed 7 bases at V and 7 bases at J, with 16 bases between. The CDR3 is CASTTTNGGGYTF. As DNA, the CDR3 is TGTGCCAGCACAACGACTAACGGAGGTGGCTACACCTTC.

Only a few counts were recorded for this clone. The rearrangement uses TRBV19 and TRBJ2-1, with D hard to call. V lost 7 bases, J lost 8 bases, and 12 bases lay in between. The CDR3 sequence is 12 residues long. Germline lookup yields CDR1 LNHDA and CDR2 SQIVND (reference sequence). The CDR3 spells CASKSRGYEQFF. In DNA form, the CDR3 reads TGTGCCAGTAAATCTCGAGGCTATGAGCAGTTCTTC. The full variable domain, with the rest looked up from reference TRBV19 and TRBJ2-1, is DGGITQSPKYLFRKEGQNVTLSCEQNLNHDAMYWYRQDPGQGLRLIYYSQIVNDFQKGDIAEGYSVSREKKESFPLTVTSAQKNPTAFYLCASKSRGYEQFFGPGTRLTVL.

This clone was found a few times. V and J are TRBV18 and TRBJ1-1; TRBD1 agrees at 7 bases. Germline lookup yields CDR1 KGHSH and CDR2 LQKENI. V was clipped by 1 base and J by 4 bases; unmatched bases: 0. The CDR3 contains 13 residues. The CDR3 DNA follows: TGTGCCAGCTCACCACAGGGGGCCACTGAAGCTTTCTTT. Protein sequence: CASSPQGATEAFF.

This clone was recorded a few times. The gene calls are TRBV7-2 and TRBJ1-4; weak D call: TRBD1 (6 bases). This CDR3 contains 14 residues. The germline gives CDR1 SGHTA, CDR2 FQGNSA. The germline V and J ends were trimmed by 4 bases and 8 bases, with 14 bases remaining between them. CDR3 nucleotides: TGTGCCAGCAGCTCCTTAGGACAGACGGAAAAACTGTTTTTT. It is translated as CASSSLGQTEKLFF. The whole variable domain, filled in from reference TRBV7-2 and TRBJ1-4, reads GAGVSQSPSNKVTEKGKDVELRCDPISGHTALYWYRQSLGQGLEFLIYFQGNSAPDKSGLPSDRFSAERTGGSVSTLTIQRTQQEDSAVYLCASSSLGQTEKLFFGSGTQLSVL.